This T cell receptor beta chain was identified during a study of T cells in Graves' hyperthyroidism and ophthalmopathy. This clonotype was observed at least ten times. Amplified TCR beta CDR3 regions derived from RNA transcripts. HTBI primers were used for first-round RT-PCR of the TCR CDR3. TCRdb used MiXCR to reprocess the multiplex PCR reads, holding one entry per CDR3 protein. The sample shows 650,000 to 700,000 distinct CDR3 sequences, 15% to 20% of them seen only once. The receptor's source is a man aged 50 to 59 with Graves' hyperthyroidism. Material for sequencing was blood.

The CDR3 coding sequence is TGCGCCAGCAGCCCGGACTCGACTTCAGCCTACACTGAAGCTTTCTTT. Translated, it gives CASSPDSTSAYTEAFF. The rearrangement links TRBV5-1 to TRBJ1-1; D is ambiguous. Germline V gene sequence: CDR1 SGHRS, CDR2 YFSETQ. Deletions cut 4 bases from V and 3 bases from J, with 19 bases between. This CDR3 is 16 amino acids long. The whole variable domain, filled in from reference TRBV5-1 and TRBJ1-1, reads KAGVTQTPRYLIKTRGQQVTLSCSPISGHRSVSWYQQTPGQGLQFLFEYFSETQRNKGNFPGRFSGRQFSNSRSEMNVSTLELGDSALYLCASSPDSTSAYTEAFFGQGTRLTVV.